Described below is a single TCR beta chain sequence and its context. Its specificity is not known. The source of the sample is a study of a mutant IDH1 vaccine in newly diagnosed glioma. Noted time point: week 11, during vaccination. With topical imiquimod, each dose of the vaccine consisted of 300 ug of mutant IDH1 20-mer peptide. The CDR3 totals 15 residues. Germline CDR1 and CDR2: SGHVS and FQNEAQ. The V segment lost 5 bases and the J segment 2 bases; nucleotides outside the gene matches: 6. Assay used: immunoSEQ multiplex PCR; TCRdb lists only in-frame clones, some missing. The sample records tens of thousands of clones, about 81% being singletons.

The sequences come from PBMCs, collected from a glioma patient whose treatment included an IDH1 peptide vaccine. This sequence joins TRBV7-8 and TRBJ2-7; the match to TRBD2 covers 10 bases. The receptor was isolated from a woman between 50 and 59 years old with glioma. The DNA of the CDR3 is TGTGCCAGCAGCCGCTCGAGCGGGGGGGCCTACGAGCAGTACTTC. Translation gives CASSRSSGGAYEQYF.